Listed below are T cell receptor beta chains from one sample, sequenced in a study of blood T cell repertoires in COVID-19. The repertoire was sequenced with immunoSEQ multiplex PCR; TCRdb's copy has only in-frame clones and lacks some. Here the sample spans a few hundred thousand clones, over 75% being singletons. Sequences were obtained from PBMCs or T cells enriched from blood (not recorded which). Receptors were obtained from a woman aged 50 to 65 who had recovered from COVID-19. Both conserved end residues are trimmed from each CDR3.

J gene,V gene,CDR3 protein
TRBJ2-5,TRBV24-1,ATSDSAGVGQETQY
TRBJ1-1,TRBV4-2,ASSQEVRGNTEAF
TRBJ2-2,TRBV10-1,ASSFDRVTGELF
TRBJ1-1,TRBV28,ASSLGLTEAF
TRBJ2-3,TRBV3-1/TRBV3-2,ASSPQLAGGPDTQY
TRBJ1-2,TRBV28,ASSLNGGLGYT
TRBJ1-3,TRBV6-6,ASSPSGSGNTIY
TRBJ2-3,TRBV5-1,ASSLTRDYLTDTQY
TRBJ1-4,TRBV5-1,ASSLWPGGQGMGETEKLF
TRBJ2-5,TRBV5-1,ASSAQGATRETQY
TRBJ2-1,TRBV6-5,ASRAERDSYNEQF
TRBJ2-1,TRBV18,ASSPLFLGGSGSSEQF
TRBJ2-1,TRBV6-2/TRBV6-3,ASSLDGSSYNEQF
TRBJ2-3,TRBV9,ASSVGQTTDTQY
TRBJ2-1,TRBV9,ASSPGFNEQF
TRBJ2-1,TRBV6-6,ASRTTDGEQF
TRBJ2-3,TRBV5-1,ASSEQGSDTQY
TRBJ2-1,TRBV11-2,ASSWGRAGGEQF
TRBJ1-2,TRBV6-4,ASRMTVNGGYT
TRBJ1-1,TRBV30,AWSAGGLEAF
TRBJ2-1,TRBV10-3,AIREAGASYNEQF
TRBJ2-2,TRBV5-1,ASSPGSIGTGELF
TRBJ2-7,TRBV29-1,SVGHGKTYEQY
TRBJ2-3,TRBV5-8,ASSEGTGGAGFGTDTQY
TRBJ2-7,TRBV5-1,ASSLDAGGYNEQY
TRBJ1-1,TRBV29-1,SVDPSEGGGHTEAF
TRBJ1-5,TRBV7-8,ASSRDSRGGPQH
TRBJ2-3,TRBV4-1,ASSPLAGVDTQY
TRBJ2-2,TRBV5-1,ASSFGRGNTGELF
TRBJ2-7,TRBV5-4,ASSPRTGSSYEQY
TRBJ1-2,TRBV6-5,ASSSLTDRNYGYT
TRBJ2-7,TRBV2,ASSEAPGYTFYEQY
TRBJ2-7,TRBV6-5,ASCREVAYEQY
TRBJ2-1,TRBV2,ASSEEGLGGPNEQF
TRBJ1-1,TRBV5-1,ASSPGQGINTEAF
TRBJ1-1,TRBV7-9,AIGTGDTEAF
TRBJ1-2,TRBV28,ASITILGDAYGYT
TRBJ2-1,TRBV10-3,AISENEAGNNEQF
TRBJ2-1,TRBV27,ASSLGHSSSYNEQF
TRBJ1-2,TRBV28,ASSLDETGVNYGYT
TRBJ2-7,TRBV28,ASSRPLGPTLGQY
TRBJ2-6,TRBV2,ATGTGGSGANVLT
TRBJ1-5,TRBV29-1,SVSAGGAGQPQH
TRBJ1-2,TRBV29-1,SVARALSGYT
TRBJ2-1,TRBV6-6,ASSYFSGEQF
TRBJ2-3,TRBV7-2,ASSLGMDSRVADTQY
TRBJ1-4,TRBV7-4,ASSDGPYRSTNEKLF
TRBJ2-4,TRBV9,ASSPPPGLAGELVNIQY
TRBJ2-1,TRBV9,ASSVVGALDEQF
TRBJ2-7,TRBV7-9,ASADTIGLAEIISYEQY
TRBJ2-7,TRBV5-1,ASSLSREGVEQY